The next 24 T cell receptor beta chains were all read from a single sample in a study of monozygotic twins with inflammatory bowel disease. With the 5' RACE reads reprocessed, TCRdb shows one record per CDR3 protein and no DNA. This table holds 150,000 to 200,000 distinct CDR3 sequences. Source material: blood. All receptors derive from a human donor with ulcerative colitis or Crohn's disease, or a healthy co-twin of an affected twin (not recorded which).

The V gene is TRBV9, the J gene TRBJ1-1; TCRdb calls TRBD1, which cannot be checked without DNA. The CDR3 is 15 residues long. CDR1 and CDR2 from the germline V gene are SGDLS and YYNGEE. The CDR3 region is CASSVETGLNTEAFF.

The V and J genes are TRBV30 and TRBJ2-7. Germline V CDR1 and CDR2: GTSNPN, SVGIG (reference sequence). This CDR3 spans 13 amino acids. CDR3 sequence reads: CAWSVGKGYEQYF.

V gene TRBV6-2 or TRBV6-3 combines with J gene TRBJ2-3. Germline V gene lookup returns CDR1 MNHEY and CDR2 SVGEGT. The CDR3 has 17 residues. The CDR3 is CASSYSRYSYFTDTQYF.

The J gene is TRBJ2-2, the V gene TRBV29-1. From germline, CDR1 is SQVTM and CDR2 ANQGSEA. This CDR3 comprises 11 residues. CDR3 sequence: CSVVDTGELFF.

This chain connects TRBV19 to TRBJ2-3; checking the TCRdb D call of TRBD2 is not possible without DNA. The CDR3 length is 17 residues. CDR1 is LNHDA, CDR2 SQIVND, per germline (reference sequence). CDR3 sequence: CASSFSQNLAGGNTQYF.

V and J are TRBV5-6 and TRBJ1-5; the TCRdb D gene call, TRBD1, has no DNA to confirm it. There are 15 residues in the CDR3. Per germline, CDR1 SGHDT and CDR2 YYEEEE. CDR3 in amino acids: CASSRSSRPYQPQHF. Drawing the rest from reference TRBV5-6 and TRBJ1-5, the complete variable domain is DAGVTQSPTHLIKTRGQQVTLRCSPKSGHDTVSWYQQALGQGPQFIFQYYEEEERQRGNFPDRFSGHQFPNYSSELNVNALLLGDSALYLCASSRSSRPYQPQHFGDGTRLSIL.

V usage is TRBV21-1 and J usage is TRBJ2-3. TRBV21-1 is deemed a pseudogene. This CDR3 has 15 amino acids. CDR3 in amino acids: CASSNGLTDTDTQYF.

The chain combines TRBV18 with TRBJ1-2; TCRdb's assignment of TRBD1 cannot be checked, as there is no DNA. CDR3 size: 13 residues. Germline V gives CDR1 KGHSH, CDR2 LQKENI. The CDR3 region is CASSPLPGDGYTF.

This chain's CDR3 is CAGGRLGEQFF. V gene TRBV6-2 or TRBV6-3 combines with J gene TRBJ2-1; TCRdb selects TRBD1, and the lack of DNA leaves this call unchecked. The CDR3 contains 11 residues. The germline CDR1 and CDR2 sequences are MNHEY and SVGEGT.

The rearrangement joins TRBV20-1 to TRBJ1-5. The CDR3 is 13 amino acids. Germline CDR1 and CDR2: DFQATT and SNEGSKA (reference sequence). The CDR3 sequence: CSARGLRNQPQHF.

J is TRBJ2-1 and V is TRBV29-1. The CDR3 is 11 amino acids. The V gene's germline CDR1 is SQVTM and CDR2 ANQGSEA. The CDR3 region is CSVKSYNEQFF.

The chain recombines TRBV7-8 with TRBJ2-2; TCRdb returns TRBD1, unconfirmable since there is no DNA. In germline, CDR1 is SGHVS, CDR2 FQNEAQ. This CDR3 is built from 14 residues. CDR3 residues: CAGSPDIPTGELFF.

J is TRBJ1-2 and V is TRBV12-3 or TRBV12-4; the TRBD1 assignment by TCRdb is unverifiable without DNA. The CDR3 sequence is 15 residues long. CDR3 protein: CASSLQGAGVYGYTF.

The CDR3 loop reads CASSQDPGGQETQYF. This chain joins TRBV4-1 and TRBJ2-5; without DNA, the TCRdb call of TRBD2 cannot be checked. Germline V CDR1 and CDR2: MGHRA, YSYEKL. The CDR3 is 15 residues long.

This chain links TRBV15 with TRBJ1-1; there is no DNA to check the TCRdb D call of TRBD1. The CDR3 spans 16 residues. Germline CDR1 LNHNV, CDR2 YYDKDF (reference sequence). The CDR3 spells CATSQILDRVDTEAFF.

The chain combines TRBV28 with TRBJ2-1. CDR3 length: 13 amino acids. Per the germline V gene, CDR1 is MDHEN and CDR2 is SYDVKM. The CDR3: CASSLVGVDEQFF.

The V and J genes are TRBV20-1 and TRBJ1-1. Germline V lookup: CDR1 DFQATT, CDR2 SNEGSKA (reference sequence). The CDR3 has 15 residues. CDR3 amino acids: CSARGQLNMNTEAFF.

The chain has TRBV12-3 or TRBV12-4 and TRBJ1-1. The CDR3 consists of 13 residues. This chain's CDR3 is CASRRTENTEAFF.

The rearrangement links TRBV5-1 to TRBJ1-5; TCRdb calls TRBD1, which cannot be checked without DNA. Germline loops: CDR1 SGHRS, CDR2 YFSETQ. CDR3 length: 14 residues. The CDR3: CASSPEGGGQPQHF.

This rearrangement joins TRBV18 to TRBJ1-1. In germline, CDR1 is KGHSH, CDR2 LQKENI. The CDR3 spans 13 residues. The CDR3 loop is CASSPSVGTEAFF. The full variable domain, completed using reference TRBV18 and TRBJ1-1, is NAGVMQNPRHLVRRRGQEARLRCSPMKGHSHVYWYRQLPEEGLKFMVYLQKENIIDESGMPKERFSAEFPKEGPSILRIQQVVRGDSAAYFCASSPSVGTEAFFGQGTRLTVV.

V and J are TRBV29-1 and TRBJ1-2; TCRdb gives TRBD1 as the D gene, but with no DNA this cannot be confirmed. The CDR3 has 14 residues. Germline CDR1 and CDR2: SQVTM and ANQGSEA. The CDR3 spells CSVPDRGRRYGYTF.

The chain links TRBV6-5 to TRBJ2-6; TCRdb selects TRBD2, and the lack of DNA leaves this call unchecked. This CDR3 spans 17 amino acids. The germline gives CDR1 MNHEY, CDR2 SVGAGI. The CDR3 here is CASSYGGRPSGANVLTF.

The chain combines TRBV24-1 with TRBJ1-5. The germline V gene has CDR1 KGHDR and CDR2 SFDVKD. The CDR3 totals 13 residues. CDR3 region: CATSDSNNQPQHF.

The V call is TRBV19, the J call TRBJ1-5. This CDR3 has 14 amino acids. Germline CDR1 is LNHDA and CDR2 is SQIVND (reference sequence). This CDR3 reads CASSITRHIQPQHF.